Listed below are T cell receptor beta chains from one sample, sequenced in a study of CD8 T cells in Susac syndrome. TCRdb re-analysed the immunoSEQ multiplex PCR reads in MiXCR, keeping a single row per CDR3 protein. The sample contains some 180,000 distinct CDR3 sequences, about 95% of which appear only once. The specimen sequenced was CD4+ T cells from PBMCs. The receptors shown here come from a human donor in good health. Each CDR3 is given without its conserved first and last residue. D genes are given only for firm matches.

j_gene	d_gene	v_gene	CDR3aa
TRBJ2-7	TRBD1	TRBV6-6	ASSTRTGREQY
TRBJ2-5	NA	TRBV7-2	ASSFLAALQETQY
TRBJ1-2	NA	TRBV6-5	ASSLRRGDGYT
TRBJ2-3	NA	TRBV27	ASKADRSTDTQY
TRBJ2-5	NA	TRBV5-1	ASSPLASRGETQY
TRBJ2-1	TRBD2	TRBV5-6	ASSRRVSSGGYNEQF
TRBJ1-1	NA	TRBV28	ASSLQMNTEAF
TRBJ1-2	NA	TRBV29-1	SVEKDGYT
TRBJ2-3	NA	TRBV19	ASSISSGTDTQY
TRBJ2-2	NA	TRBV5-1	ASSTLASGTGELF
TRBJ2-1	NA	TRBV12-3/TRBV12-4	ASRGDKANEQF
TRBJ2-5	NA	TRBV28	ASSFAGHLTETQY
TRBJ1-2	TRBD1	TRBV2	ASSGGQGSGYT
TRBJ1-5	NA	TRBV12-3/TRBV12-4	ASSSPGRGNQPQH
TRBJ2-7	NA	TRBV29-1	SVGGGQSHEQY
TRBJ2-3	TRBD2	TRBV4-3	ASSQVAGVDTQY
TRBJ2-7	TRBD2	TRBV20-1	SASSGRGEQY
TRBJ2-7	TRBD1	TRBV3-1	ASSQADRGSEQY
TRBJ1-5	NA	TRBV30	ACQGGDNQPQH
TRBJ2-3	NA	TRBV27	ASSLLRGDTQY
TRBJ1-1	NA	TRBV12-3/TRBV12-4	ASSLARDTEAF
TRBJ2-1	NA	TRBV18	ASSTGQNNEQF